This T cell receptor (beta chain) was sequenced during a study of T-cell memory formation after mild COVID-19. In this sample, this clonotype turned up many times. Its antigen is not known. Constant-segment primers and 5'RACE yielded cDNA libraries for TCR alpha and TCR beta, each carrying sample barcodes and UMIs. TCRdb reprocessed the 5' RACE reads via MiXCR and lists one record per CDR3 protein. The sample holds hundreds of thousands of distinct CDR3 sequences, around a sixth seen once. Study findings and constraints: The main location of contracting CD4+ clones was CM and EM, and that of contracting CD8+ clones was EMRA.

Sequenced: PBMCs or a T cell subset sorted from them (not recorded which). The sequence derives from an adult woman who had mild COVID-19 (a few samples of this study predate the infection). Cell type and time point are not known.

The CDR3 reads CASSLGLLHNEQFF. In nucleotides, the CDR3 is TGTGCCAGCAGCTTGGGACTACTGCACAATGAGCAGTTCTTC. The chain combines TRBV9 with TRBJ2-1; TRBD2 matches at 7 bases. This CDR3 comprises 14 residues. CDR1 and CDR2 (germline): SGDLS, YYNGEE. Unmatched junction bases numbered 6, after V lost 4 bases and J lost 5 bases.